This T cell receptor beta chain came from a study of T cell responses to AZD1222 COVID-19 vaccine. Comments on this clone: The antigen remains undetermined.

Study-level findings and limits: Regions 160-218 and 743-854 dominated among vaccine-associated CD4 TCRs spanning spike. Among the donors, most were white British and more were female, and clonal diversity was possibly underestimated. Among those given AZD1222, only 6 or 7 were seropositive at baseline. Compared with day 0, the breadth and depth of the Spike-specific TCR repertoire rose significantly after two doses of AZD1222.

V was trimmed by 4 bases and J by 0 bases, leaving 25 bases between them. Germline V CDR1 and CDR2: LGHNA, YNFKEQ. The CDR3 length is 20 residues. Produced via immunoSEQ multiplex PCR; TCRdb's table is partial and in-frame only. This sample has about 150,000 clones, with approximately 89% found just once. The clonotype originates from an adult in good health. The J gene is TRBJ2-4, the V gene TRBV4-2; D may be TRBD2 (7 bases). This material consisted of peripheral blood, taken on day 0 of AZD1222 vaccination. The DNA of the CDR3 is TGTGCCAGCAGCCCGGGGGGCCTCCCCGATTACACCCTAGCCAAAAACATTCAGTACTTC. This encodes CASSPGGLPDYTLAKNIQYF.